This TCR beta chain came from a study of cytomegalovirus exposure and HLA in healthy donors. Study-level findings and limits: The majority of TCR sequences were rare, yet some public TCRs appeared in many donors. Previous analysis showed most TCR beta V segments were productive about 87% or about 30% of the time. A missense variant in DCLRE1C was later tied to TCR beta V- and J-gene trimming.

Notes on this clone: Its antigen is still unknown.

Both 60 Vbeta primers and 13 Jbeta primers went into the PCR. This table comes from immunoSEQ multiplex PCR, and its TCRdb copy is limited to in-frame clones, with some not included. The sample holds 130,000 to 150,000 clones, around 80% seen once. The source is a woman aged 60-75 years in good health and CMV-seropositive. Sequences were obtained from PBMCs.

The CDR3 sequence: CASSPSTGNTIYF. The DNA for the CDR3 is TGTGCCAGCAGCCCATCGACAGGAAACACCATATATTTT. The chain has TRBV11-3 and TRBJ1-3; no firm D call. Germline V gives CDR1 SGHNT, CDR2 YENEEA. The CDR3 length is 13 residues. With 5 bases removed from V and 4 bases from J, the gap between germline ends came to 9 bases.